This T cell receptor (beta chain) emerged from a study of T cells in Graves' hyperthyroidism and ophthalmopathy. Diagnosing involved the use of clinical symptoms, serum thyroxine and TRAb, thyroid ultrasound and orbital computed tomography. Amplified regions were TCR beta CDR3 sequences from RNA transcripts. First-round RT-PCR targeting the TCR CDR3 was performed with the HTBI primer set. TCRdb redid the calling of the multiplex PCR reads with MiXCR, one entry per CDR3 protein. This sample yields about 640,000 distinct CDR3 sequences, of which less than 25% are seen a single time; around a third belongs to the top ten. Per the germline V gene, CDR1 is LGHNA and CDR2 is YNFKEQ. CDR3 length: 16 amino acids. V lost 1 base, J lost 4 bases, and 7 bases stayed unmatched. Whole-study findings and limits: By a 13 V-J model, ophthalmopathy was set apart from stable hyperthyroidism.

There are a few counts of this clonotype. What it recognizes is unknown. What was sequenced was blood. The chain employs TRBV4-2 and TRBJ2-3, with TRBD2 matching over 8 bases. This receptor was taken from a man younger than 40 with Graves' ophthalmopathy. The CDR3 sequence is CASSQVPGGPSDTQYF. In DNA form, the CDR3 reads TGTGCCAGCAGCCAAGTACCGGGAGGGCCCTCAGATACGCAGTATTTT.